These 6 T cell receptor beta chains share one sample of origin, sequenced in a study of a mutant IDH1 vaccine in newly diagnosed glioma. Time point indicated: week 5, during vaccination. Doses of 300 ug of mutant IDH1 20-mer peptide were given with topical imiquimod. Sequencing used immunoSEQ multiplex PCR; TCRdb keeps in-frame clones, though not all of them. This sample yields around 56,000 clones, of which 65% to 90% are seen a single time; 2.5% to 3.5% belongs to the top ten. No antigens are known for them. The sequences come from PBMCs, collected from a glioma patient whose treatment included an IDH1 peptide vaccine. The receptors were sampled from a woman aged 18-29 years with glioma. Some clones in this sample may be carry-over from other donors' samples.

This rearrangement joins TRBV6-1 to TRBJ2-7; D tentatively reads TRBD1 or TRBD2 (5 bases each). The germline V gene encodes CDR1 MNHNS and CDR2 SASEGT. The V and J ends lost 2 bases and 3 bases respectively, with 14 bases between them. The CDR3 is 15 residues long. CDR3 DNA sequence: TGTGCCAGCAGTGAAACCGGGACCTTTGACTACGAGCAGTACTTC. Protein: CASSETGTFDYEQYF.

This clone showed up just a few times. V and J are TRBV19 and TRBJ1-1, with 7 bases fitting TRBD1. Losses at the gene ends were 5 bases for V and 5 bases for J; bases not matched to a gene: 14. CDR3 length: 16 amino acids. The germline gives CDR1 LNHDA, CDR2 SQIVND (reference sequence). The CDR3 nucleotides read TGTGCCAGTAGTTCCAATCCCCAACAGGGGAGGACTGAAGCTTTCTTT. Its translation is CASSSNPQQGRTEAFF. Full variable domain (remainder filled in from reference TRBV19 and TRBJ1-1): DGGITQSPKYLFRKEGQNVTLSCEQNLNHDAMYWYRQDPGQGLRLIYYSQIVNDFQKGDIAEGYSVSREKKESFPLTVTSAQKNPTAFYLCASSSNPQQGRTEAFFGQGTRLTVV.

V usage is TRBV6-5 and J usage is TRBJ1-2, with D perhaps matching TRBD1 (6 bases). CDR1 and CDR2 from the germline V gene are MNHEY and SVGAGI. V lost 0 bases and J lost 6, with 8 bases in between. The CDR3 is 13 amino acids. CDR3 coding DNA: TGTGCCAGCAGTTACTCGACAGGAAATGGCTACACCTTC. This translates into CASSYSTGNGYTF.

The V and J genes are TRBV30 and TRBJ2-6, with D perhaps TRBD2 (6 bases). The germline CDR1 and CDR2 sequences are GTSNPN and SVGIG (reference sequence). The CDR3 is made up of 16 amino acids. V was clipped by 6 bases and J by 0 bases, with 15 bases between them. The CDR3 is CACTRGWNSGANVLTF. CDR3 DNA: TGTGCCTGCACCCGGGGGTGGAACTCTGGGGCCAACGTCCTGACTTTC.

This clone was counted only a few times. The chain employs TRBV30 and TRBJ1-5, with TRBD1 as a possible D gene (6 bases). Germline V gene data show CDR1 as GTSNPN and CDR2 as SVGIG (reference sequence). The CDR3 spans 14 residues. Trimming cost V 0 bases and J 1 base, with 7 bases left between them. CDR3 in amino acids: CAWSVGGSNQPQHF. CDR3 bases: TGTGCCTGGAGTGTAGGGGGGAGCAATCAGCCCCAGCATTTT.

The chain joins TRBV5-6 to TRBJ1-2; 8 nucleotides match TRBD1. Germline V CDR1 and CDR2: SGHDT, YYEEEE. This CDR3 is 15 amino acids long. The ends lost 4 bases at V and 8 bases at J; junction bases unmatched: 13. This chain's CDR3 is CASSPGSTGGRGYTF. The CDR3 DNA reads TGTGCCAGCAGCCCGGGGTCTACAGGGGGAAGAGGCTACACCTTC.